Listed below are T cell receptor beta chains from one sample, sequenced in a study of cytomegalovirus exposure and HLA in healthy donors. The table came from immunoSEQ multiplex PCR; TCRdb's copy has only in-frame clones and leaves some out. This listing includes 87,000 or so clones. The sequenced sample consisted of PBMCs. The receptor set was obtained from a man aged 50 to 60 in good health and CMV-seropositive. Both conserved end residues are part of each CDR3. Each record gives: J gene, V gene, D gene, CDR3 DNA, CDR3 protein. The D gene is left open where the match is weak.

>TRBJ2-7|TRBV29-1|TRBD2
TGCAGCGTTGACTGGGGGGGCTACGAGCAGTACTTC
CSVDWGGYEQYF
>TRBJ2-2|TRBV7-3|TRBD2
TGTGCCAGCAGCCTCGGACTAGTCCCCGGGGAGCTGTTTTTT
CASSLGLVPGELFF
>TRBJ2-1|TRBV12-5|-
TGTGCTAGTGGTTCATGGACAGACAACAATGAGCAGTTCTTC
CASGSWTDNNEQFF
>TRBJ2-5|TRBV5-6|TRBD2
TGTGCCAGCAGCTTGGGCGGTGGGAGGGCGGGAGAGACCCAGTACTTC
CASSLGGGRAGETQYF
>TRBJ1-4|TRBV6-5|-
TGTGCCAGCAGTTACTCCCAGGGGAATTATGAAAAACTGTTTTTT
CASSYSQGNYEKLFF
>TRBJ1-5|TRBV7-2|TRBD1
TGTGCCAGCAGCCACGACAGGGGAAATCAGCCCCAGCATTTT
CASSHDRGNQPQHF
>TRBJ2-7|TRBV27|TRBD2
TGTGCCAGCAGTTTATATGAGGCGGGAGGGCCCTACGAGCAGTACTTC
CASSLYEAGGPYEQYF
>TRBJ1-2|TRBV6-5|TRBD1
TGTGCCAGTCATGGCCCAGGGGGAGGCTACACCTTC
CASHGPGGGYTF
>TRBJ2-2|TRBV9|-
TGTGCCAGCAGCGGTCGGGATACCAGGTGGGGGGAGCTGTTTTTT
CASSGRDTRWGELFF
>TRBJ2-7|TRBV11-3|TRBD1
TGTGCCAGCAGCTTTGGACAGGGGGCAGCGTACGAGCAGTACTTC
CASSFGQGAAYEQYF
>TRBJ2-3|TRBV7-2|TRBD1
TGTGCCAGCAGCGGGGGACAGGGGGCAAGGGATACGCAGTATTTT
CASSGGQGARDTQYF
>TRBJ2-7|TRBV9|-
TGTGCCAGCAGCCCTAGTCTGGAGTACGAGCAGTACTTC
CASSPSLEYEQYF
>TRBJ2-3|TRBV20-1|-
TGCAGTGTACCCACTCTCGATACGCAGTATTTT
CSVPTLDTQYF